The entry that follows covers one TCR beta chain sequence. This specimen comes from a study of cytomegalovirus exposure and HLA in healthy donors. Method: immunoSEQ multiplex PCR; TCRdb's copy keeps in-frame clones and lacks some. The repertoire holds approximately 210,000 clones, with about 91% as singletons. Trimming took 5 bases from V and 6 from J, leaving 21 bases between them. The CDR3 has 16 amino acids. The germline V gene encodes CDR1 SGDLS and CDR2 YYNGEE. The TCR originated in a woman aged 18-35 years in good health and CMV-seronegative. Sequenced material: PBMCs. The chain has TRBV9 and TRBJ2-1, with D tentatively TRBD2 (5 bases). In nucleotides, the CDR3 is TGTGCCAGCAGTGAAACCGCCGGGATCCCGTTCAATGAGCAGTTCTTC. As protein: CASSETAGIPFNEQFF.